This T cell receptor beta chain was identified in a study of blood T cell repertoires in COVID-19. Study information: There were acute and convalescent COVID-19 samples, and they came from the United States, Italy and Spain.

V was shortened by 5 bases and J by 0 bases, with 8 bases between the two germline ends. This CDR3 comprises 13 residues. Per germline, CDR1 SGHTA and CDR2 FQGNSA. TCRdb's table, derived via immunoSEQ multiplex PCR, lists solely in-frame clones and lacks some. Seen here are 84,000 or so clones, roughly 90% observed once, and the top ten hold around 7.9%. The specimen sequenced was peripheral blood. The source of this sequence is a man between 65 and 85 years old with acute or convalescent COVID-19. The chain uses TRBV7-2 and TRBJ2-7, with a tentative D call TRBD1 (5 bases). The CDR3 coding sequence is TGTGCCAGCAGCCAACAGGCCTCCTACGAGCAGTACTTC. It yields the protein CASSQQASYEQYF.